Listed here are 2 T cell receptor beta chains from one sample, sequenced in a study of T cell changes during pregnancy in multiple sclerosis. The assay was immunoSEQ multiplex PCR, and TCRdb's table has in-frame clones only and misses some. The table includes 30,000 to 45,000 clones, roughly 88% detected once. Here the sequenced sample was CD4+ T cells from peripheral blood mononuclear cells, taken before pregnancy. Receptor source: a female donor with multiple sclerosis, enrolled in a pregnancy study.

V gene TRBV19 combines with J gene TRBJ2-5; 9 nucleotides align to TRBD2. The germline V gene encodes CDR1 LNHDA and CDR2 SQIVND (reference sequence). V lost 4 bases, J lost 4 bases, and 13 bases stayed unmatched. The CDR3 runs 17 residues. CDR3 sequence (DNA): TGTGCCAGTAGTACTGGAACGGCTAGCGGGATCGGAGAGACCCAGTACTTC. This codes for CASSTGTASGIGETQYF.

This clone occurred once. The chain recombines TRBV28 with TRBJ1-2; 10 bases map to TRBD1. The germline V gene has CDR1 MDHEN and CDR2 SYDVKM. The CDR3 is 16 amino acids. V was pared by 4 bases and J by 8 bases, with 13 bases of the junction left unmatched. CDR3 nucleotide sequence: TGTGCCAGCAGTTACGTGGGGGACAGGGGAGCGGGGGGCTACACCTTC. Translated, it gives CASSYVGDRGAGGYTF.